A single sample is the source of the 25 T cell receptor beta chains below, sequenced in a study of T cell changes during pregnancy in multiple sclerosis (dated by TCRdb to the late 2010s). Receptor libraries were prepared by the immunoSEQ multiplex PCR assay. In its TCRdb copy, this immuneACCESS table keeps in-frame sequences only and misses some clones. Where compared with another copy, unresolved V genes explain less than half of these, and the others have no known cause. The sample table records roughly 110,000 clones; about 93% of these occur just once. Of the sample, 1.5% to 1.7% falls within the top ten clones. Sequenced here: peripheral blood, sampled in the third trimester of pregnancy. The receptor source for this set is a female donor with multiple sclerosis, enrolled in a pregnancy study.

J is TRBJ2-7 and V is TRBV6-1, with TRBD1 matching 8 bases. The CDR3 loop spans 14 amino acids. V shed 4 bases and J 6 bases; nucleotides not matched to a gene: 8. Germline V gene sequence: CDR1 MNHNS, CDR2 SASEGT. CDR3 residues: CASSALTGGGEQYF. CDR3 nucleotide sequence: TGTGCCAGCAGTGCCCTTACAGGGGGAGGCGAGCAGTACTTC.

The chain joins TRBV7-6 to TRBJ2-1; 7 bases agree with TRBD2. The V gene's germline CDR1 is SGHVS and CDR2 FNYEAQ. Germline trimming cut 5 bases from V and 6 bases from J; bases unmatched to any gene: 10. This CDR3 region has 15 residues. The CDR3 loop reads CASSLGLVGVNEQFF. The CDR3 DNA sequence: TGTGCCAGCAGCCTTGGACTAGTCGGGGTCAATGAGCAGTTCTTC.

J is TRBJ2-5 and V is TRBV5-6; 7 bases are shared with TRBD1. V was clipped by 0 bases and J by 5 bases; unmatched bases: 7. Germline V gene sequence: CDR1 SGHDT, CDR2 YYEEEE. The CDR3 runs 15 residues. Here the CDR3 DNA reads TGTGCCAGCAGCTTGGCACAGGGGACGGGGGAGACCCAGTACTTC. Protein product: CASSLAQGTGETQYF.

CDR3 nucleotide sequence: TGTGCCAGCTCACCAACTAGCGGGGGGAGTTACAATGAGCAGTTCTTC. It codes for CASSPTSGGSYNEQFF. The chain links TRBV18 to TRBJ2-1; TRBD2 aligns across 12 bases. This CDR3 is 16 amino acids long. Germline V gene data show CDR1 as KGHSH and CDR2 as LQKENI. The ends lost 2 bases at V and 4 bases at J; junction bases unmatched: 3.

The chain has TRBV4-2 and TRBJ2-1; TRBD1 might be the D (5 bases). Trimming stripped 0 bases from V and 6 bases from J, with 15 bases between. Germline V lookup: CDR1 LGHNA, CDR2 YNFKEQ. The CDR3 sequence is 16 residues long. The chain's CDR3 is CASSQEGPGSANEQFF. CDR3 DNA: TGTGCCAGCAGCCAAGAGGGGCCAGGGTCGGCCAATGAGCAGTTCTTC.

J is TRBJ2-7 and V is TRBV30, with 7 bases lining up with TRBD2. Germline CDR1 is GTSNPN and CDR2 is SVGIG (reference sequence). CDR3 length: 14 residues. Trimming took 0 bases from V and 4 from J; bases not matched to a gene: 6. CDR3 sequence: CAWSVSGRGYEQYF. CDR3 sequence (DNA): TGTGCCTGGAGTGTATCGGGGAGGGGTTACGAGCAGTACTTC.

V is TRBV2 and J is TRBJ2-3, with D possibly being TRBD2 (6 bases). V lost 2 bases and J 8 bases, leaving 17 bases between the germline ends. Germline V gene data show CDR1 as SNHLY and CDR2 as FYNNEI. The CDR3 contains 15 residues. CDR3 in amino acids: CASSERSGSLGTQYF. In nucleotides, the CDR3 is TGTGCCAGCAGTGAAAGAAGCGGGTCCCTAGGTACGCAGTATTTT.

The CDR3: CASSQPRNTEAFF. In DNA form, the CDR3 reads TGTGCCAGCAGCCAACCGAGGAACACTGAAGCTTTCTTT. The V and J genes are TRBV4-2 and TRBJ1-1; unclear D gene. Trimming shortened V by 2 bases and J by 1 base, and 5 bases separated the two germline ends. Germline lookup yields CDR1 LGHNA and CDR2 YNFKEQ. The CDR3 extends over 13 amino acids.

The CDR3 sequence: CASSLRAGENEAFF. CDR3 sequence (DNA): TGCGCCAGCAGCTTAAGGGCAGGGGAGAATGAAGCTTTCTTT. The rearrangement joins TRBV5-1 to TRBJ1-1; D is possibly TRBD1 (6 bases). Germline CDR1 and CDR2: SGHRS and YFSETQ. The CDR3 has 14 amino acids. The V and J ends lost 2 bases and 7 bases respectively, with 15 bases between them.

This chain joins TRBV6-6 and TRBJ2-1; possibly TRBD1 for D (6 bases). Germline V gene lookup returns CDR1 MNHNY and CDR2 SVGAGI (reference sequence). The CDR3 contains 15 residues. The germline V and J ends were trimmed by 4 bases and 10 bases, with 20 bases remaining between them. CDR3 in amino acids: CASSFISGVSGEQFF. The CDR3 DNA sequence: TGTGCCAGCAGTTTTATATCAGGGGTCTCGGGGGAGCAGTTCTTC.

The chain joins TRBV19 to TRBJ2-7; D is perhaps TRBD2 (6 bases). V lost 0 bases and J 2 bases, leaving 11 bases between the germline ends. The CDR3 contains 15 residues. Germline loops: CDR1 LNHDA, CDR2 SQIVND (reference sequence). The CDR3 spells CASSIEGGTAYEQYF. In DNA, the CDR3 is TGTGCCAGTAGTATAGAGGGGGGAACCGCCTACGAGCAGTACTTC.

V usage is TRBV18 and J usage is TRBJ2-7; TRBD1 matches 10 bases. CDR1 KGHSH and CDR2 LQKENI come from the germline V gene. The CDR3 is 15 residues long. Trimming took 6 bases from V and 3 from J; bases not matched to a gene: 8. CDR3 residues: CASSPQDRGIYEQYF. The CDR3 DNA reads as TGTGCCAGCTCCCCCCAGGACAGGGGGATCTACGAGCAGTACTTC.

This clone has only one observation. The chain carries TRBV14 and TRBJ2-7; a possible D gene is TRBD1 (7 bases). Trimming shortened V by 0 bases and J by 5 bases, and 17 bases separated the two germline ends. Germline values: CDR1 SGHDN, CDR2 FVKESK. The CDR3 totals 16 residues. CDR3 bases: TGTGCCAGCAGCCAAGATCTAGGGCAGGGGGGCCACGAGCAGTACTTC. Amino acids: CASSQDLGQGGHEQYF.

This clone was counted a single time. The CDR3 sequence is CATSSGNDATETQYF. CDR3 DNA sequence: TGTGCCACCTCGAGCGGGAATGACGCAACGGAGACCCAGTACTTC. V and J are TRBV5-4 and TRBJ2-5; TRBD2 matches at 7 bases. The CDR3 totals 15 residues. Germline-derived CDR1 and CDR2 are SGHNT and YYREEE (reference sequence). V was clipped by 9 bases and J by 5 bases; unmatched bases: 16.

CDR3 sequence: CASSPRTSAASEQFF. The CDR3 nucleotides are TGTGCCAGCAGCCCCCGTACTAGTGCGGCTAGTGAGCAGTTCTTC. This sequence joins TRBV7-9 and TRBJ2-1, with D maybe TRBD2 (5 bases). Germline V lookup: CDR1 SEHNR, CDR2 FQNEAQ (reference sequence). V gave up 5 bases and J gave up 9 bases, with 20 bases separating them. The CDR3 spans 15 residues.

The rearrangement uses TRBV19 and TRBJ2-7, with 9 bases aligning to TRBD1. Germline CDR1 and CDR2: LNHDA and SQIVND (reference sequence). The J segment lost 2 bases and the V segment lost 5 bases, leaving 10 bases of the junction unmatched. The CDR3 has 16 amino acids. The CDR3 DNA reads TGTGCCAGTAGTCGCGAGGACAGGGGCGAGGCCTACGAGCAGTACTTC. Translated: CASSREDRGEAYEQYF.

V is TRBV7-3 and J is TRBJ2-1; 7 positions agree with TRBD2. Per the germline V gene, CDR1 is SGHTA and CDR2 is FQGTGA. The CDR3 is 16 amino acids. V lost 1 base and J lost 7; bases outside the gene matches: 10. The CDR3 reads CASSLKVGRVGNEQFF. The DNA of the CDR3 is TGTGCCAGCAGCTTAAAAGTTGGGAGGGTGGGGAATGAGCAGTTCTTC. Based on the CDR3 plus reference TRBV7-3 and TRBJ2-1, the full variable domain is GAGVSQTPSNKVTEKGKYVELRCDPISGHTALYWYRQSLGQGPEFLIYFQGTGAADDSGLPNDRFFAVRPEGSVSTLKIQRTERGDSAVYLCASSLKVGRVGNEQFFGPGTRLTVL.

The chain is built from TRBV5-1 and TRBJ1-1; D is unresolved. This CDR3 contains 17 residues. Germline V CDR1 and CDR2: SGHRS, YFSETQ. V lost 3 bases and J lost 4, with 22 bases in between. CDR3 region: CASSSNVGDSRGTEAFF. For the CDR3, the DNA is TGCGCCAGCAGCTCCAACGTCGGGGATTCACGCGGCACTGAAGCTTTCTTT.

V is TRBV5-4 and J is TRBJ2-3; TRBD2 matches 10 bases. Germline V gene data show CDR1 as SGHNT and CDR2 as YYREEE (reference sequence). Trimming took 1 base from V and 5 from J; bases not matched to a gene: 7. The length of the CDR3 is 16 residues. The CDR3 spells CASSLLAGEQGDTQYF. CDR3 nucleotides: TGTGCCAGCAGCTTGCTAGCGGGAGAGCAGGGAGATACGCAGTATTTT.

The chain carries TRBV14 and TRBJ2-1; tentatively, D is TRBD2 (5 bases). V was shortened by 4 bases and J by 1 base, with 11 bases between the two germline ends. The CDR3 sequence is 15 residues long. CDR1 and CDR2 (germline): SGHDN, FVKESK. CDR3 amino acids: CASSPGISSYNEQFF. The CDR3 bases are TGTGCCAGCAGCCCGGGGATCTCTTCCTACAATGAGCAGTTCTTC.

The V call is TRBV5-4, the J call TRBJ2-2; the match to TRBD1 covers 8 bases. Germline V gives CDR1 SGHNT, CDR2 YYREEE (reference sequence). The CDR3 totals 15 residues. Trimming took 2 bases from V and 1 from J; bases not matched to a gene: 1. CDR3 protein: CASSLGTGNTGELFF. The CDR3 DNA follows: TGTGCCAGCAGCTTAGGGACAGGGAACACCGGGGAGCTGTTTTTT.

The chain combines TRBV7-8 with TRBJ2-5; 7 positions agree with TRBD2. Germline trimming cut 7 bases from V and 5 bases from J; bases unmatched to any gene: 10. CDR1 and CDR2 (germline): SGHVS, FQNEAQ. This CDR3 contains 14 residues. The CDR3 nucleotides are TGTGCCAGCACCGTCGGGGGGTTTTCGGAGACCCAGTACTTC. The encoded protein is CASTVGGFSETQYF. Full variable domain (outside the CDR3, taken from reference TRBV7-8 and TRBJ2-5): GAGVSQSPRYKVAKRGQDVALRCDPISGHVSLFWYQQALGQGPEFLTYFQNEAQLDKSGLPSDRFFAERPEGSVSTLKIQRTQQEDSAVYLCASTVGGFSETQYFGPGTRLLVL.

The chain recombines TRBV28 with TRBJ2-6; D might be TRBD2 (6 bases). The ends were cut back, 2 bases at V and 1 base at J, with 9 bases in the middle. This CDR3 region has 16 residues. Germline V gene data show CDR1 as MDHEN and CDR2 as SYDVKM. CDR3 nucleotide sequence: TGTGCCAGCAGTTTAGGGGGGTGGTCTGGGGCCAACGTCCTGACTTTC. As protein: CASSLGGWSGANVLTF. Full variable domain (outside the CDR3, taken from reference TRBV28 and TRBJ2-6): DVKVTQSSRYLVKRTGEKVFLECVQDMDHENMFWYRQDPGLGLRLIYFSYDVKMKEKGDIPEGYSVSREKKERFSLILESASTNQTSMYLCASSLGGWSGANVLTFGAGSRLTVL.

This chain connects TRBV29-1 to TRBJ1-1; D is ambiguous. CDR1 and CDR2 (germline): SQVTM, ANQGSEA. V gave up 7 bases and J gave up 1 base, with 4 bases separating them. This CDR3 is 10 amino acids long. The CDR3 is CSARNTEAFF. CDR3 in DNA: TGCAGCGCCCGGAACACTGAAGCTTTCTTT.

This clone was counted a few times. J is TRBJ2-5 and V is TRBV15, with 9 positions matching TRBD2. The junction had 1 base not matched to a gene; V was cut back by 0 bases and J by 5 bases. The CDR3 loop spans 14 amino acids. Per the germline V gene, CDR1 is LNHNV and CDR2 is YYDKDF (reference sequence). The CDR3 nucleotides are TGTGCCACCAGCAGAGATGCGGGGGGGGAGACCCAGTACTTC. It translates to CATSRDAGGETQYF.